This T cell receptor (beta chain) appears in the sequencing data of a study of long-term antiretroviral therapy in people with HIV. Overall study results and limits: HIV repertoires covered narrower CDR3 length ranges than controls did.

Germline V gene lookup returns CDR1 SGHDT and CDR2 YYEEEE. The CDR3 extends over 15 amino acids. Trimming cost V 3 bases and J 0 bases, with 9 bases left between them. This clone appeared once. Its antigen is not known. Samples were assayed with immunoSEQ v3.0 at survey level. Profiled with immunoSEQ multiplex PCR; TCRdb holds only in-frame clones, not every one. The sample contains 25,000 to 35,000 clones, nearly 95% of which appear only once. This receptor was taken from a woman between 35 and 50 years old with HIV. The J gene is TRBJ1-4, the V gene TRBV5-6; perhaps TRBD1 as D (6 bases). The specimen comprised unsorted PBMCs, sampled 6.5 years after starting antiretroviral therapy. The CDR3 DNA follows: TGTGCCAGCAGCTCCTACAGGGCAACTAATGAAAAACTGTTTTTT. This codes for CASSSYRATNEKLFF.